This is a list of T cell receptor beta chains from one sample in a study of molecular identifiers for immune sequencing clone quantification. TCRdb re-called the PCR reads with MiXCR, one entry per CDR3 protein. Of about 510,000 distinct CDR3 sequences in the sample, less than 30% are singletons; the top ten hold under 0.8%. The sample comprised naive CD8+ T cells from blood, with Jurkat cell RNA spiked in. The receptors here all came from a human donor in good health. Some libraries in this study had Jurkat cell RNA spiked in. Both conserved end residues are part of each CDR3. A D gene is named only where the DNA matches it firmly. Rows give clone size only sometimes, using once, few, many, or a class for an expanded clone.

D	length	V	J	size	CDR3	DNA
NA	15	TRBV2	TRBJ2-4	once	CASSAPDRATPLQYF	TGTGCCAGCAGTGCCCCGGACCGCGCCACCCCCCTTCAGTACTTC
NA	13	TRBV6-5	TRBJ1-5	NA	CASSYGYNQPQHF	TGTGCCAGCAGTTACGGGTACAATCAGCCCCAGCATTTT
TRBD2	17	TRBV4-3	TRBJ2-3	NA	CASSQERDYSSTDTQYF	TGCGCCAGCAGCCAAGAACGGGACTATTCTAGCACAGATACGCAGTATTTT
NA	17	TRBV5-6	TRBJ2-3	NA	CASSLGRWGSYTDTQYF	TGTGCCAGCAGCTTGGGGCGGTGGGGCAGCTACACAGATACGCAGTATTTT
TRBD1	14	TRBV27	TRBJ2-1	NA	CASSLRGLYNEQFF	TGTGCCAGCAGTCTCAGGGGGCTCTACAATGAGCAGTTCTTC
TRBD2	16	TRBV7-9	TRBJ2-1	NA	CASSFSGRQIKNEQFF	TGTGCCAGCAGCTTTAGCGGGAGACAAATCAAAAATGAGCAGTTCTTC
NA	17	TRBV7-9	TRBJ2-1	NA	CASSLDGGGVAYNEQFF	TGTGCCAGCAGCTTAGACGGAGGGGGCGTAGCCTACAATGAGCAGTTCTTC
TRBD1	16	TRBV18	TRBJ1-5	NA	CASSPLETGGNQPQHF	TGTGCCAGCTCACCACTAGAGACAGGGGGCAATCAGCCCCAGCATTTT
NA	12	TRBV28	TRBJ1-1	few	CASTRGLGEAFF	TGTGCCAGCACGCGGGGATTGGGTGAAGCTTTCTTT
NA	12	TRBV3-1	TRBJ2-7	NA	CASSQDDYEQYF	TGTGCCAGCAGCCAAGACGACTACGAGCAGTACTTC
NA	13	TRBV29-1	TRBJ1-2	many	CSVESTRYYGYTF	TGCAGCGTTGAATCCACGCGTTACTATGGCTACACCTTC
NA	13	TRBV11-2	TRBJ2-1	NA	CASSINQGNEQFF	TGTGCCAGCAGCATAAATCAGGGGAATGAGCAGTTCTTC
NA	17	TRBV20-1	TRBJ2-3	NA	CSALGGEGDTSTDTQYF	TGCAGTGCTCTTGGCGGGGAGGGGGACACTAGCACAGATACGCAGTATTTT
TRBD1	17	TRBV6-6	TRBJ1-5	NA	CASSYFRQGERNQPQHF	TGTGCCAGCAGTTACTTCAGACAGGGTGAGCGCAATCAGCCCCAGCATTTT
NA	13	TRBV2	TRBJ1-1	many	CASITPLNTEAFF	TGTGCCAGCATCACACCGTTGAACACTGAAGCTTTCTTT
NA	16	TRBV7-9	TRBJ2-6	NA	CASSLDLFSGANVLTF	TGTGCCAGCAGCTTAGACTTGTTCTCTGGGGCCAACGTCCTGACTTTC
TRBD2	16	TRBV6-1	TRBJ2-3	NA	CASSLLAGGYTDTQYF	TGTGCCAGCAGTCTACTAGCGGGAGGGTACACAGATACGCAGTATTTT
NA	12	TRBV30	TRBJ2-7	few	CAFRDAYYEQYF	TGTGCCTTCCGGGACGCTTACTACGAGCAGTACTTC
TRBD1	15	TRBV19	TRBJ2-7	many	CASSITPGTGVEQYF	TGTGCCAGTAGTATTACACCCGGGACAGGGGTCGAGCAGTACTTC
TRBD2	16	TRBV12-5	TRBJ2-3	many	CASVPEGLGVADTQYF	TGTGCTAGTGTCCCGGAAGGACTAGGTGTCGCAGATACGCAGTATTTT
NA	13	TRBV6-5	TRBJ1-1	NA	CASSTGVNTEASF	TGTGCCAGCAGTACCGGGGTGAACACTGAAGCTTCCTTT
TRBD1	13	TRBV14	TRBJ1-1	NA	CASSQVRGRDTFF	TGTGCCAGCAGCCAAGTCAGGGGGCGCGATACTTTCTTT
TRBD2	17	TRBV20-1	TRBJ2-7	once	CSARTQPELAIGYEQYF	TGCAGTGCTAGAACCCAACCCGAACTAGCGATTGGCTACGAGCAGTACTTC
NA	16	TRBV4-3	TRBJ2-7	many	CASSQDVGVPPYEQYF	TGCGCCAGCAGCCAAGACGTAGGAGTGCCTCCCTACGAGCAGTACTTC
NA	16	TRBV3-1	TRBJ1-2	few	CASSQPGQNFKDGYTF	TGTGCCAGCAGCCAACCGGGACAAAATTTTAAAGATGGCTACACCTTC
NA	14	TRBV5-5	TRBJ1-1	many	CASSLWGDLTEAFF	TGTGCCAGCAGCTTGTGGGGGGATTTGACTGAAGCTTTCTTT
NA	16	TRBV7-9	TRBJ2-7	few	CASSLNLAGRSIEQYF	TGTGCCAGCAGCTTGAATTTGGCAGGGCGGTCCATCGAGCAGTACTTC
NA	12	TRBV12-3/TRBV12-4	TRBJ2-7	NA	CASRSGTYEQYF	TGTGCCAGCAGATCGGGGACCTACGAGCAGTACTTC
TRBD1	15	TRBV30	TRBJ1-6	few	CAWSPGGTGLSPLHF	TGTGCCTGGAGCCCGGGTGGGACAGGGCTTTCACCCCTCCACTTT
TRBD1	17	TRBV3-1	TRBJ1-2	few	CASSLPGTGGGYYGYTF	TGTGCCAGCAGCCTCCCCGGGACAGGGGGCGGGTACTATGGCTACACCTTC
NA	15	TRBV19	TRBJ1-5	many	CASSITMYSNQPQHF	TGTGCCAGTAGTATCACAATGTATAGCAATCAGCCCCAGCATTTT
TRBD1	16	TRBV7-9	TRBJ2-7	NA	CASSLGQGANSYEQYF	TGTGCCAGCAGCTTGGGACAGGGGGCCAACTCCTACGAGCAGTACTTC
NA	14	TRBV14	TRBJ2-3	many	CASSQDHRRDTQYF	TGTGCCAGCAGCCAAGATCATCGGAGGGATACGCAGTATTTT
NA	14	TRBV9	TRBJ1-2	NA	CASSVATGQNGYTF	TGTGCCAGCAGCGTAGCAACTGGACAGAACGGCTACACCTTC
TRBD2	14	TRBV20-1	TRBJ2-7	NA	CSARTSGFCAEQYF	TGCAGTGCTCGGACTAGCGGTTTTTGCGCGGAGCAGTACTTC
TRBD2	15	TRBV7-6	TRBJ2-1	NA	CASSPPGLAVDKQFF	TGTGCCAGCAGCCCCCCGGGACTAGCGGTAGACAAGCAGTTCTTC
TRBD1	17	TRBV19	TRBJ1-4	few	CASSIRYGTAFNEKLFF	TGTGCCAGTAGTATCCGGTATGGGACAGCATTTAATGAAAAACTGTTTTTT
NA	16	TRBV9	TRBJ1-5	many	CASSVGGNSPNQPQHF	TGTGCCAGCAGCGTAGGGGGAAACTCCCCCAATCAGCCCCAGCATTTT
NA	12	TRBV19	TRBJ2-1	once	CASSYGVDEQFF	TGTGCCAGTAGTTATGGGGTCGATGAGCAGTTCTTC
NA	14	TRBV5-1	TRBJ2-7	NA	CASSFSGVLNEQYF	TGCGCCAGCAGCTTTAGTGGGGTTCTTAACGAGCAGTACTTC
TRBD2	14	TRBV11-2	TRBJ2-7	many	CASSISGGAYEQYF	TGTGCCAGCAGCATTAGCGGGGGGGCATACGAGCAGTACTTC
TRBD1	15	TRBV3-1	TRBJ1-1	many	CASSLNIAGGTEAFF	TGTGCCAGCAGCCTCAACATCGCAGGGGGCACTGAAGCTTTCTTT
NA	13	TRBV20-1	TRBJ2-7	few	CSARSEYSYEQYF	TGCAGTGCTAGGTCGGAATACTCCTACGAGCAGTACTTC
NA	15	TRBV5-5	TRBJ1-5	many	CASSLEVYSNQPQHF	TGTGCCAGCAGCTTGGAGGTTTATAGCAATCAGCCCCAGCATTTT
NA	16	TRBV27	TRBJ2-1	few	CASRIAWSLHDNEQFF	TGTGCCAGCAGGATCGCCTGGAGTCTACACGACAATGAGCAGTTCTTC